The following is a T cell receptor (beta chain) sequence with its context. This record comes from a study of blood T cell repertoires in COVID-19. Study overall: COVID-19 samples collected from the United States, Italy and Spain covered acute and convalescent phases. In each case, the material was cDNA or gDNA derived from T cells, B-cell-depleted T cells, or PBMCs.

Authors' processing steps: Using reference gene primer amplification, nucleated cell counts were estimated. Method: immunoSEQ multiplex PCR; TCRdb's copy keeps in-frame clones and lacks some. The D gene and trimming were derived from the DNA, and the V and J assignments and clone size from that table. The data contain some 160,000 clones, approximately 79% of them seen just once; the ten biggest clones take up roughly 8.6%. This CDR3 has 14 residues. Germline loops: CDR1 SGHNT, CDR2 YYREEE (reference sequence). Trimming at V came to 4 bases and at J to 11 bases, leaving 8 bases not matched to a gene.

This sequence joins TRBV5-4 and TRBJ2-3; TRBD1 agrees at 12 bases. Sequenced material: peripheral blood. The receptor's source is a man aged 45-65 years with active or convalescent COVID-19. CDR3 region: CASSTLGTGGLQYF. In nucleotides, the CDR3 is TGTGCCAGCAGCACGTTGGGGACAGGGGGCCTGCAGTATTTT.